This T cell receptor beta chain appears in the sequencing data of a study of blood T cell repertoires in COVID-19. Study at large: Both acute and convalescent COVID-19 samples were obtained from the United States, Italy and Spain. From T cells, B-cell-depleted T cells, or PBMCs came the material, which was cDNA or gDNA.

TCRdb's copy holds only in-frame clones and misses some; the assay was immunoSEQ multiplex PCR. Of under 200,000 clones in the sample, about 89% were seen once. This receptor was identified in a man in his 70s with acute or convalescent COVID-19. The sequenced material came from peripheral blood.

The DNA of the CDR3 is TGTGCCAGTAGTATAGAAGCGACTTCCTACGAGCAGTACTTC. Translating it yields CASSIEATSYEQYF. The chain recombines TRBV19 with TRBJ2-7; D gene unclear. V gave up 0 bases and J gave up 1 base, with 7 bases separating them. Germline V lookup: CDR1 LNHDA, CDR2 SQIVND (reference sequence). The CDR3 is 14 residues long.